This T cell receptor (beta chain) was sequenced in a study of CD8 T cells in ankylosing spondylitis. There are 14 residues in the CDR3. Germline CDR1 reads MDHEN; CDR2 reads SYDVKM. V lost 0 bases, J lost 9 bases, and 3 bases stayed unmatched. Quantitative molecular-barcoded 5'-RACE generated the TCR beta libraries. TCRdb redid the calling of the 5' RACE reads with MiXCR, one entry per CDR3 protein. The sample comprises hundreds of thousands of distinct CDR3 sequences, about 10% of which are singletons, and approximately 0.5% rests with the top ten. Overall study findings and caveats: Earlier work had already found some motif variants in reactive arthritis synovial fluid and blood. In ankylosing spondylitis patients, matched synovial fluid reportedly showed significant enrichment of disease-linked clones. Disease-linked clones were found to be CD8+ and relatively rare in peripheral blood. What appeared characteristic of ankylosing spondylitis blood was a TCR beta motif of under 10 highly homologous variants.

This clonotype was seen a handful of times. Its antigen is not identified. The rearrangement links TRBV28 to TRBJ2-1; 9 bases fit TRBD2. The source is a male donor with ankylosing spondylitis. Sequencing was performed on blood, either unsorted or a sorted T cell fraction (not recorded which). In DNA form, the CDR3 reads TGTGCCAGCAGTTTATGGTTAGCGGGGGCTGAGCAGTTCTTC. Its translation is CASSLWLAGAEQFF.